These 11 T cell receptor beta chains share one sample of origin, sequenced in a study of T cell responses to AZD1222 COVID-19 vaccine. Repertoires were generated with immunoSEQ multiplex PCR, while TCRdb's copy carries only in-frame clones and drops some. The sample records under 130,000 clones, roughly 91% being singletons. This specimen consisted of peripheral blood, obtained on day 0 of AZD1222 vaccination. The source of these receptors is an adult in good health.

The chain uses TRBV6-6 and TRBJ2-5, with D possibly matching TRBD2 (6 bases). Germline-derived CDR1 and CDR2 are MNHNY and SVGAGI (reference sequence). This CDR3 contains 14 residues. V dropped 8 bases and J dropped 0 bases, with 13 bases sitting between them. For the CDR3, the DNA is TGTGCCAGCCGACGACTAGGGAACCAAGAGACCCAGTACTTC. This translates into CASRRLGNQETQYF.

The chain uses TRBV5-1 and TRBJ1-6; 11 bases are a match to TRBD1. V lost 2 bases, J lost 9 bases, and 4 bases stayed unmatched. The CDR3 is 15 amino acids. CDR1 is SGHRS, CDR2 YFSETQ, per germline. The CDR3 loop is CASSFGQGASSPLHF. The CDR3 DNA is TGCGCCAGCAGCTTTGGACAGGGGGCTTCTTCACCCCTCCACTTT.

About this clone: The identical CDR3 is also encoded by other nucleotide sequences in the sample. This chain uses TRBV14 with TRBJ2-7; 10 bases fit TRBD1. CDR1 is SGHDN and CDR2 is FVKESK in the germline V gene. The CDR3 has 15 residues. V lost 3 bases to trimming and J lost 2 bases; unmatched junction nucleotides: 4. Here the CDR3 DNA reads TGTGCCAGCAGCCAGGGACAGGGGAGGACCTACGAGCAGTACTTC. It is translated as CASSQGQGRTYEQYF.

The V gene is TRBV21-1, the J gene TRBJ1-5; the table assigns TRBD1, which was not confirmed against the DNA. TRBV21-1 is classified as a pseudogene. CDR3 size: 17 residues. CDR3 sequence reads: CACTRPIIQGYNQPQHF. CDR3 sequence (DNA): TGTGCCTGCACCAGGCCAATTATCCAGGGATACAATCAGCCCCAGCATTTT.

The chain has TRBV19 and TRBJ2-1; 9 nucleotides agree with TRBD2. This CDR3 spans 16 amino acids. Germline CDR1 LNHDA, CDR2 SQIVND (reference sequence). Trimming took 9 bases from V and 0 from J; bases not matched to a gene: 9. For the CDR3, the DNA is TGTGCCAGCTCGACTAGCGGAGCGAGCTCCTACAATGAGCAGTTCTTC. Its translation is CASSTSGASSYNEQFF.

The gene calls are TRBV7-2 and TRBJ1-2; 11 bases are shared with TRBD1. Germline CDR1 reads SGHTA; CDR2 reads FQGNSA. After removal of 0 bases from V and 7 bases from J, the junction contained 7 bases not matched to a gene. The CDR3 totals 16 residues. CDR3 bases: TGTGCCAGCAGCTTAGCGGGACAGGGGGGATTTGCTGGCTACACCTTC. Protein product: CASSLAGQGGFAGYTF.

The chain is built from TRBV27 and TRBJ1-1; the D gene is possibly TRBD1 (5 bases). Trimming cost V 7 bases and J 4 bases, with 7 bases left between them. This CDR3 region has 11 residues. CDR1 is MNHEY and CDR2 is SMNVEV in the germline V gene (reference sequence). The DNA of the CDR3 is TGTGCCAGCAAGAGGGGCACTGAAGCTTTCTTT. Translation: CASKRGTEAFF.

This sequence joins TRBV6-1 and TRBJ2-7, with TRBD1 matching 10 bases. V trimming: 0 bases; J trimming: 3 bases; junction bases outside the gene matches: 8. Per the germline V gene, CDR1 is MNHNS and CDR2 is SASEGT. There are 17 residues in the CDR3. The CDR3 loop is CASSEADFGTGDYEQYF. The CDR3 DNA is TGTGCCAGCAGTGAAGCAGACTTTGGGACAGGGGACTACGAGCAGTACTTC.

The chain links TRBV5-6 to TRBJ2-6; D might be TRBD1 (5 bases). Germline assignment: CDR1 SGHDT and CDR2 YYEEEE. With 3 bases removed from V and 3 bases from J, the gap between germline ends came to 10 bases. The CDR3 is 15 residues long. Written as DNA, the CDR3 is TGTGCCAGCAGCTGGCAGGGCAGTGGGGCCAACGTCCTGACTTTC. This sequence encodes CASSWQGSGANVLTF.

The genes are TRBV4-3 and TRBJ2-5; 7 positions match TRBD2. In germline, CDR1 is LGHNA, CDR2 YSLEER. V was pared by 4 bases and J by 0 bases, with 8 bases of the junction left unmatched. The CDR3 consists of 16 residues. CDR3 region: CASSLGRGLYQETQYF. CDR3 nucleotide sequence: TGCGCCAGCAGCCTGGGGAGGGGCCTGTACCAAGAGACCCAGTACTTC.

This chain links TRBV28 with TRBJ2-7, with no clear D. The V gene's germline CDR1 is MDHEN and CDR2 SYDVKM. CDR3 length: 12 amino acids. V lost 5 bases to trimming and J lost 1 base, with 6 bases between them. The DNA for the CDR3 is TGTGCCAGCAGTACTCCATCCTACGAGCAGTACTTC. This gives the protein CASSTPSYEQYF.